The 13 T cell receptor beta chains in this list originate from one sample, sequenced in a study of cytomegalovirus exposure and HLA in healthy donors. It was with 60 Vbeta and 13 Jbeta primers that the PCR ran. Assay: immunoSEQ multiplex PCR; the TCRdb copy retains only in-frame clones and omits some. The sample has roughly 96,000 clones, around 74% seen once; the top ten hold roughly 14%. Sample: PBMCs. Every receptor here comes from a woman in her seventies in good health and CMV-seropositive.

CDR3 region: CAIRLAGGEQFF. CDR3 coding DNA: TGTGCCATCCGGCTAGCGGGAGGGGAGCAGTTCTTC. The rearrangement joins TRBV10-3 to TRBJ2-1; 12 bases align to TRBD2. The CDR3 has 12 residues. After removal of 8 bases from V and 10 bases from J, the junction contained 3 bases not matched to a gene. The germline gives CDR1 ENHRY, CDR2 SYGVKD.

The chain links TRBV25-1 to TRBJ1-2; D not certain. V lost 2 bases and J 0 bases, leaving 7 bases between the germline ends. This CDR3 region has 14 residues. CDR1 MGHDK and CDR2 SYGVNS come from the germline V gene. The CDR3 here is CASSEQTTNYGYTF. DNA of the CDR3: TGTGCCAGCAGTGAACAAACTACTAACTATGGCTACACCTTC.

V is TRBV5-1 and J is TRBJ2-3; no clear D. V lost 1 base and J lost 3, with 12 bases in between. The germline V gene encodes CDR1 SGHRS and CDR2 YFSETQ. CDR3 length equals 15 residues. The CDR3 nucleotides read TGCGCCAGCAGCTTGATTGGGCAACCGACAGATACGCAGTATTTT. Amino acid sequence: CASSLIGQPTDTQYF.

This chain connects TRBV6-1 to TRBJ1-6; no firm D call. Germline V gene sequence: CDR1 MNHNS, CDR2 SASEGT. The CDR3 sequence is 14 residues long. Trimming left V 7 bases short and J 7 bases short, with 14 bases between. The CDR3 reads CASMPPKPNSPLHF. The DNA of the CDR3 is TGTGCCAGCATGCCCCCCAAGCCCAATTCACCCCTCCACTTT.

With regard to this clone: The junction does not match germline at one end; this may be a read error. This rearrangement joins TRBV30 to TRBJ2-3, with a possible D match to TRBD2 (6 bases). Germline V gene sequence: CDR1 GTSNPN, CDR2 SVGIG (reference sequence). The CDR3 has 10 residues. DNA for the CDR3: TGTGCCTCCCGCTTTGGGACTCTGGAATTT. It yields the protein CASRFGTLEF. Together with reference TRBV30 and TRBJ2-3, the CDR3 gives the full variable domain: SQTIHQWPATLVQPVGSPLSLECTVEGTSNPNLYWYRQAAGRGLQLLFYSVGIGQISSEVPQNLSASRPQDRQFILSSKKLLLSDSGFYLCASRFGTLEFGPGTRLTVL.

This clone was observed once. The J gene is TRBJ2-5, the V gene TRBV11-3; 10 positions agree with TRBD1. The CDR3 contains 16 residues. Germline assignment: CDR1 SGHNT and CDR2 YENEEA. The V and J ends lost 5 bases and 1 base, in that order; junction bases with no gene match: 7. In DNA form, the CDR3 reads TGTGCCAGCAGCCCAGGACAGGGGGGGAGCCAAGAGACCCAGTACTTC. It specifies CASSPGQGGSQETQYF.

The CDR3 DNA reads TGCAGTGCTAGATCCCCATCTGAAGCTTTCTTT. The encoded protein is CSARSPSEAFF. The chain is built from TRBV20-1 and TRBJ1-1, with no clear D. With 2 bases removed from V and 6 bases from J, the gap between germline ends came to 7 bases. The CDR3 sequence is 11 residues long. The germline gives CDR1 DFQATT, CDR2 SNEGSKA (reference sequence).

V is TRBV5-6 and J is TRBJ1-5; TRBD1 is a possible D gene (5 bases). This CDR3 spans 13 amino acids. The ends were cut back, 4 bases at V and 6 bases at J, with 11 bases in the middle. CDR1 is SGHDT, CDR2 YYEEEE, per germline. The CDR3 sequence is CASSPSQGQPQHF. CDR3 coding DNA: TGTGCCAGCAGCCCGAGCCAGGGTCAGCCCCAGCATTTT.

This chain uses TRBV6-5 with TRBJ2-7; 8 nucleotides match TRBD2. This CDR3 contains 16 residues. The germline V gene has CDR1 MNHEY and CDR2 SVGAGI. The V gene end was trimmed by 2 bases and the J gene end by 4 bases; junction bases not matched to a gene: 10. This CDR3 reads CASSYGVSGTGYEQYF. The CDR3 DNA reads TGTGCCAGCAGTTACGGGGTTAGCGGGACTGGATACGAGCAGTACTTC.

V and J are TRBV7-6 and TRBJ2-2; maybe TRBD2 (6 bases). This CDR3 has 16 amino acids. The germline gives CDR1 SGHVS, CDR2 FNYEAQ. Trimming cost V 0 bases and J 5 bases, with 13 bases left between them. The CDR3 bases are TGTGCCAGCAGCTTAGCGCTAGCAGGGAGGACCGGGGAGCTGTTTTTT. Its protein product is CASSLALAGRTGELFF.

The CDR3 DNA follows: TGTGCCAGCAGCCAGAATAGCGGGACTACAGAAGAGACCCAGTACTTC. Encoded protein: CASSQNSGTTEETQYF. V usage is TRBV4-2 and J usage is TRBJ2-5, with 8 positions matching TRBD2. The CDR3 totals 16 residues. Germline CDR1 LGHNA, CDR2 YNFKEQ. Trimming removed 3 bases from V and 3 bases from J; junction bases left unmatched: 9.

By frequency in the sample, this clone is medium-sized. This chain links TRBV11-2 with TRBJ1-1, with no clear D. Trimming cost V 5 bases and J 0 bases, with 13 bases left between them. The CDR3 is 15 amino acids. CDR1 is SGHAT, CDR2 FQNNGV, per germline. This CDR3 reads CASSIGSGMNTEAFF. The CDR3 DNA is TGTGCCAGCAGCATTGGATCGGGAATGAACACTGAAGCTTTCTTT.

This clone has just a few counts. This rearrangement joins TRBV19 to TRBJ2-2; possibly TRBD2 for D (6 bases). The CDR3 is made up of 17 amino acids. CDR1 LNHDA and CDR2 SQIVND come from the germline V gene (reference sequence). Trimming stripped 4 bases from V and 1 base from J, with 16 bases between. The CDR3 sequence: CASSRGWAGLNTGELFF. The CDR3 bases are TGTGCCAGTAGTAGGGGTTGGGCGGGACTGAACACCGGGGAGCTGTTTTTT.